This T cell receptor (beta chain) appears in the sequencing data of a study of T cells after somatic rescue of genetic block. Assay used: immunoSEQ multiplex PCR; TCRdb lists only in-frame clones, some missing. The table lists around 67,000 clones, about 91% of them singletons. The trim removed 4 bases at V and 0 bases at J, leaving 6 bases unmatched. The CDR3 covers 15 residues. CDR1 and CDR2 (germline): SGHNT, YYREEE (reference sequence). The source is a man aged 40-49 years. The sequencing input was peripheral blood mononuclear cells (PBMCs). This rearrangement joins TRBV5-4 to TRBJ1-1; TRBD1 agrees at 7 bases. DNA of the CDR3: TGTGCCAGCAGCCCCGGGACAGTGATGAACACTGAAGCTTTCTTT. This sequence encodes CASSPGTVMNTEAFF. Complete variable domain (other parts from reference TRBV5-4 and TRBJ1-1): ETGVTQSPTHLIKTRGQQVTLRCSSQSGHNTVSWYQQALGQGPQFIFQYYREEENGRGNFPPRFSGLQFPNYSSELNVNALELDDSALYLCASSPGTVMNTEAFFGQGTRLTVV.